This T cell receptor beta chain was identified in a study of blood T cell repertoires in COVID-19. The overall study: T cells, B-cell-depleted T cells, or PBMCs supplied cDNA or gDNA.

The CDR3 is made up of 12 amino acids. V was trimmed by 3 bases and J by 10 bases, leaving 12 bases between them. Residents of 24 US areas, aged about 18 to 95 years, made up the participants. Cohort assignment relied on participant-reported clinical history. Profiling relied on immunoSEQ multiplex PCR, and the TCRdb table lists in-frame clones only, not all of them. Among some 300,000 clones listed, more than 90% were seen once. The receptor's source is a woman in her twenties or thirties who had been exposed to COVID-19. Sequencing was done on a sample of PBMCs or T cells enriched from blood (not recorded which). The chain employs TRBV12-3 or TRBV12-4 and TRBJ1-1; D uncertain. DNA of the CDR3: TGTGCCAGCAGTTTTATGGAGCGGGGAGCTTTCTTT. Translating gives CASSFMERGAFF.